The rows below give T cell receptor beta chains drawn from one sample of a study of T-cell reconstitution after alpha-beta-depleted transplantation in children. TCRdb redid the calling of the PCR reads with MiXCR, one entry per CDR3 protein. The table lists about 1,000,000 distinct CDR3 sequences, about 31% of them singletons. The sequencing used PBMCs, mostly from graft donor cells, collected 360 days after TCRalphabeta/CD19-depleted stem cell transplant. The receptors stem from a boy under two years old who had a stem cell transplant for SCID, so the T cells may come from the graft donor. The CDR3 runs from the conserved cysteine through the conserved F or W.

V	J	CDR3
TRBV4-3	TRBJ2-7	CASSQEGDIDYEQYF
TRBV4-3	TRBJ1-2	CASSQDGDRPYGYTF
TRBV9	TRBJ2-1	CASSATANEQFF
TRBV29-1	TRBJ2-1	CSVEMRNEQFF
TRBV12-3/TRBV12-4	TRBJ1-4	CASSLGGHTNEKLFF
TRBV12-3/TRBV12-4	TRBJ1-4	CASSGLTVANEKLFF
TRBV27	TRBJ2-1	CASNRLAAYNEQFF
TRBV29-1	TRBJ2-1	CSVEGVAGDNEQFF
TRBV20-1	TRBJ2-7	CSAIRDSSSYEQYF
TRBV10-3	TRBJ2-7	CAISVMNEQYF
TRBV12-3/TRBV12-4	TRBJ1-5	CASSFGWLGQPQHF
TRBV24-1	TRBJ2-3	CATAARTDSTDTQYF
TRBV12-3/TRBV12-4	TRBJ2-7	CASSLAPAYEQYF
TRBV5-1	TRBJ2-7	CASSFGTNPYEQYF
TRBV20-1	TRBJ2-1	CSARGVAPSDEQFF
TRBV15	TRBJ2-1	CATSRNLGTLAYNEQFF
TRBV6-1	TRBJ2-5	CASSPGLVVTETQYF
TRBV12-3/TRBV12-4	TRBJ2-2	CASRPGLAGAYTGELFF
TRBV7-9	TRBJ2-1	CASSLGLFGELSNEQFF
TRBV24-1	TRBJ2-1	CATSAGQGNSYNEQFF
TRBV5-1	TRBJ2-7	CASSLEGVQYF
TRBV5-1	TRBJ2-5	CASSPWGTGIGETQYF
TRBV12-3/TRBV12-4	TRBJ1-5	CASSREQGGNQPQHF
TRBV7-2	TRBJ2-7	CASSLAGTGGSEQYF
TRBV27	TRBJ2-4	CASSSENRGLAKNIQYF
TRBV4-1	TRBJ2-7	CASSQAWDSYEQYF
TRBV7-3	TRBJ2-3	CASSPEGVTDTQYF
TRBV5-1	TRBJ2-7	CASSLAFTGLSSYEQYF
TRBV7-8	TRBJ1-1	CASSSRFDTEAFF
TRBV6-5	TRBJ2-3	CASSSMERATDTQYF
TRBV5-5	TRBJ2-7	CASRLTGSYEQYF
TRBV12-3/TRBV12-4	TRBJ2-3	CASSPGYRGTDTQYF
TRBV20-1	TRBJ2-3	CSARDAPGLLLGTQYF
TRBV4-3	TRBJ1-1	CASSQDRGAEAFF
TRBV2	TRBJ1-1	CTLRSGTNTEAFF
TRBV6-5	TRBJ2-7	CASSYSPGLYEQYF
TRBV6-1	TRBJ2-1	CASSVRVFSYNEQFF
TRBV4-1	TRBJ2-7	CASSHLPGLAYEQYF
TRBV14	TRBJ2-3	CASSPKGVTQYF
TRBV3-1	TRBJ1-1	CASSRNTGTGGANSVLNTEAFF
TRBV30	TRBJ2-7	CAWTSGASYEQYF
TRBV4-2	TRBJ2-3	CASSAWTSGGSDTQYF
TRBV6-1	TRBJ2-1	CASRTNLAGGLNEQFF
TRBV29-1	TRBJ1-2	CSVEDTKIRPSYGYTF
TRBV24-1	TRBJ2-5	CATNLTGSARETQYF
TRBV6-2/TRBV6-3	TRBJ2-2	CASGRITGELFF